The 11 T cell receptor beta chains below were found in one sample sequenced in a study of T cell changes during pregnancy in multiple sclerosis. Generated by immunoSEQ multiplex PCR, the TCRdb table keeps only in-frame clones and is missing some. The sample has tens of thousands of clones, roughly 87% seen once. The sequences come from CD4+ T cells from peripheral blood mononuclear cells, collected in the first trimester of pregnancy. The source of these receptors is a female donor with multiple sclerosis, enrolled in a pregnancy study.

The J gene is TRBJ1-4, the V gene TRBV7-2; 7 bases are shared with TRBD1. Germline V gene data show CDR1 as SGHTA and CDR2 as FQGNSA. The CDR3 is 15 residues long. V lost 5 bases, J lost 7 bases, and 10 bases stayed unmatched. CDR3 sequence reads: CASSPGQVRGEKLFF. As DNA, the CDR3 is TGTGCCAGCAGCCCCGGACAGGTTCGGGGTGAAAAACTGTTTTTT.

Worth noting for this clone: Additional DNA sequences in this sample encode the identical CDR3. This sequence joins TRBV9 and TRBJ1-2; 9 positions agree with TRBD1. Germline V gene sequence: CDR1 SGDLS, CDR2 YYNGEE. The CDR3 sequence is 16 residues long. V trimming: 0 bases; J trimming: 7 bases; junction bases outside the gene matches: 10. CDR3 bases: TGTGCCAGCAGCGTAGACGGCGGACAGGGGAGTGGTGGCTACACCTTC. Amino acids: CASSVDGGQGSGGYTF.

The rearrangement links TRBV4-2 to TRBJ2-2; D may be TRBD2 (6 bases). The CDR3 has 16 residues. The V gene lost 3 bases and the J gene lost 2 bases, with 13 bases spanning the gap. Germline V CDR1 and CDR2: LGHNA, YNFKEQ. The chain's CDR3 is CASSQTGLSNTGELFF. The CDR3 region has the DNA TGTGCCAGCAGCCAGACGGGACTTTCAAACACCGGGGAGCTGTTTTTT.

DNA of the CDR3: TGTGCCAGCAGCAAAGCAACGGCAGGGGGCGGCTACCAAGAGACCCAGTACTTC. It codes for CASSKATAGGGYQETQYF. V usage is TRBV21-1 and J usage is TRBJ2-5; the D call TRBD1 from the table was never checked on the DNA. TRBV21-1 is recorded as a pseudogene. The CDR3 length is 18 residues.

The chain uses TRBV11-3 and TRBJ2-1, with TRBD2 matching 8 bases. CDR1 is SGHNT and CDR2 is YENEEA in the germline V gene. CDR3 length: 15 residues. V lost 4 bases, J lost 6 bases, and 8 bases stayed unmatched. The CDR3 DNA sequence: TGTGCCAGCAGCTCTTCCGGGACTAGAGGCAATGAGCAGTTCTTC. Amino acids: CASSSSGTRGNEQFF.

The V and J genes are TRBV28 and TRBJ1-2, with 7 positions matching TRBD1. The CDR3 sequence is 14 residues long. Germline lookup yields CDR1 MDHEN and CDR2 SYDVKM. Trimming at V came to 6 bases and at J to 5 bases, leaving 9 bases not matched to a gene. CDR3 sequence reads: CASSTGTVTYGYTF. DNA for the CDR3: TGTGCCAGCAGCACCGGGACAGTAACTTATGGCTACACCTTC.

The chain employs TRBV28 and TRBJ2-5; 9 positions match TRBD1. Per germline, CDR1 MDHEN and CDR2 SYDVKM. The ends lost 5 bases at V and 1 base at J; junction bases unmatched: 8. The CDR3 sequence is 16 residues long. CDR3 DNA: TGTGCCAGCAGTCGAGGGGACAGGGTGGGCCAAGAGACCCAGTACTTC. The encoded protein is CASSRGDRVGQETQYF.

The J gene is TRBJ2-2, the V gene TRBV27; a weak D match, TRBD2 (5 bases). The V gene's germline CDR1 is MNHEY and CDR2 SMNVEV (reference sequence). The germline V and J ends were trimmed by 1 base and 6 bases, with 15 bases remaining between them. This CDR3 has 16 amino acids. CDR3: CASSLLRGYRAGELFF. For the CDR3, the DNA is TGTGCCAGCAGTTTATTGAGAGGGTATCGGGCCGGGGAGCTGTTTTTT.

The chain is built from TRBV2 and TRBJ2-1; D may be TRBD1 (6 bases). Per germline, CDR1 SNHLY and CDR2 FYNNEI. CDR3 length: 11 residues. The V and J ends lost 8 bases and 5 bases respectively, with 7 bases between them. CDR3 nucleotide sequence: TGTGCCAGCCAGGGGAACAATGAGCAGTTCTTC. This codes for CASQGNNEQFF. Filled out from reference TRBV2 and TRBJ2-1, the complete variable domain reads EPEVTQTPSHQVTQMGQEVILRCVPISNHLYFYWYRQILGQKVEFLVSFYNNEISEKSEIFDDQFSVERPDGSNFTLKIRSTKLEDSAMYFCASQGNNEQFFGPGTRLTVL.

The rearrangement joins TRBV5-1 to TRBJ2-7, with D perhaps being TRBD1 or TRBD2 (9 bases each). The V end lost 8 bases, the J end lost 5 bases, and 29 bases lay between the germline ends. Germline CDR1 and CDR2: SGHRS and YFSETQ. The CDR3 is 17 amino acids. The CDR3 nucleotides read TGCGCCAGTACGACAGGGGGAACGGCGGGAGGGAAGAACGAGCAGTACTTC. Its protein is CASTTGGTAGGKNEQYF.

This clone was observed a handful of times. The V gene is TRBV6-1, the J gene TRBJ1-1; D is perhaps TRBD1 (5 bases). The CDR3 length is 14 residues. Germline CDR1 is MNHNS and CDR2 is SASEGT. V lost 4 bases and J 1 base, leaving 10 bases between the germline ends. This chain's CDR3 is CASSVGHQNTEAFF. The CDR3, as DNA: TGTGCCAGCAGTGTAGGACACCAGAACACTGAAGCTTTCTTT.